The following is a T cell receptor (beta chain) sequence with its context. V gave up 5 bases and J gave up 2 bases; unmatched junction bases: 4. The CDR3 length is 14 residues. This specimen belongs to a study of T cell repertoires in cytomegalovirus infection. Study background: TCR beta signatures that were public indicated CMV infection and matching HLA type.

TCRdb used MiXCR to reprocess the reads, holding one entry per CDR3 protein. The data hold 200,000 or so distinct CDR3 sequences, with roughly 27% observed a single time. The chain employs TRBV12-3 or TRBV12-4 and TRBJ2-3; TRBD2 matches at 7 bases. This sequence was found in a human donor in good health (CMV status not recorded). Some clones in this sample may be carry-over from other donors' samples. Sequenced material: PBMCs. CDR3 DNA sequence: TGTGCCAGCAGTACCAGCGGGGCCACAGATACGCAGTATTTT. Amino acid sequence: CASSTSGATDTQYF.